Following are 2 T cell receptor beta chains from one sample sequenced in a study of T cell responses to AZD1222 COVID-19 vaccine. The table came from immunoSEQ multiplex PCR; TCRdb's copy has only in-frame clones and leaves some out. The profile shows some 150,000 clones, about 86% of them singletons. The material was peripheral blood, obtained 28 days after the second AZD1222 dose. Source of these receptors: an adult who received the AZD1222 COVID-19 vaccine.

The rearrangement joins TRBV29-1 to TRBJ2-5, with 10 bases matching TRBD2. The CDR3 runs 14 residues. J was trimmed by 1 base and V by 7 bases; bases with no gene match: 6. Germline V lookup: CDR1 SQVTM, CDR2 ANQGSEA. The CDR3 nucleotides read TGCAGCGGGGCAGCGGGGGGGTTCCAAGAGACCCAGTACTTC. As protein: CSGAAGGFQETQYF.

This clone was found a few times. The chain carries TRBV10-3 and TRBJ1-6, with no clear D. The CDR3 runs to 14 residues. Per the germline V gene, CDR1 is ENHRY and CDR2 is SYGVKD. Trimming pared 2 bases from V and 6 bases from J, leaving 8 bases between. The CDR3, as DNA: TGTGCCATCAGTGAGGGACCGACTAATTCACCCCTCCACTTT. Translated, it gives CAISEGPTNSPLHF.